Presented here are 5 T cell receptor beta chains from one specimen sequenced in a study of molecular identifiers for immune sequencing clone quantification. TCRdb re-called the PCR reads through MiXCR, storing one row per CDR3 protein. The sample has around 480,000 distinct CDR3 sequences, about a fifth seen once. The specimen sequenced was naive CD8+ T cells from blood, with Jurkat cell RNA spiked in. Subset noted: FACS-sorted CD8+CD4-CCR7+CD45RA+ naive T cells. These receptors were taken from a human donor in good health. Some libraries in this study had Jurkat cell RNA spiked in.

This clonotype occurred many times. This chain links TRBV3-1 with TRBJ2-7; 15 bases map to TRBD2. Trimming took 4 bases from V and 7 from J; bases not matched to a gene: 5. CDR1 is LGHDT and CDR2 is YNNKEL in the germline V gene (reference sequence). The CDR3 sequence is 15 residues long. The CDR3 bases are TGTGCCAGCAGCCCGGGACTAGCGGGAGGAGATGAGCAGTACTTC. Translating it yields CASSPGLAGGDEQYF.

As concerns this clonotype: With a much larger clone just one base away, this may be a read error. CDR3 residues: CSVGLPLDTQHF. The CDR3 coding sequence is TGCAGCGTTGGTCTCCCCTTGGATACGCAGCATTTT. The chain recombines TRBV29-1 with TRBJ2-3; D not certain. The DNA end is a closer match to TRBJ1-5, so the J assignment may be wrong. The CDR3 extends over 12 amino acids. Germline-derived CDR1 and CDR2 are SQVTM and ANQGSEA.

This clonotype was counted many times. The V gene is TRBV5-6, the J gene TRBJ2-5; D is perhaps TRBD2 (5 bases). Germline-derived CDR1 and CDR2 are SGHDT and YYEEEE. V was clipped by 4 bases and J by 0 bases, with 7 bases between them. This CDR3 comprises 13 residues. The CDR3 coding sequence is TGTGCCAGCAGCCCGGACTACCAAGAGACCCAGTACTTC. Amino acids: CASSPDYQETQYF.

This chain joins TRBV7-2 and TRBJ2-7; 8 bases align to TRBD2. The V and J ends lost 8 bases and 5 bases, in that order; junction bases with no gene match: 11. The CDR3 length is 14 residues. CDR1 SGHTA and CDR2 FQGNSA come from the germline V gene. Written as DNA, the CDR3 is TGTGCCAGCCAACAAGCGGGAGAGTCGCACGAGCAGTACTTC. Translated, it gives CASQQAGESHEQYF.

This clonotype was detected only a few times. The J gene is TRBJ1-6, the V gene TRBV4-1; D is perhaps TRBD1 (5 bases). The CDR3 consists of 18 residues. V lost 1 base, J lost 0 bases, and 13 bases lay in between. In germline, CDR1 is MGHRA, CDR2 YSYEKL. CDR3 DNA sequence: TGCGCCAGCAGCCAAGGCCAACAGGCAAGCTCCTATAATTCACCCCTCCACTTT. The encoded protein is CASSQGQQASSYNSPLHF.